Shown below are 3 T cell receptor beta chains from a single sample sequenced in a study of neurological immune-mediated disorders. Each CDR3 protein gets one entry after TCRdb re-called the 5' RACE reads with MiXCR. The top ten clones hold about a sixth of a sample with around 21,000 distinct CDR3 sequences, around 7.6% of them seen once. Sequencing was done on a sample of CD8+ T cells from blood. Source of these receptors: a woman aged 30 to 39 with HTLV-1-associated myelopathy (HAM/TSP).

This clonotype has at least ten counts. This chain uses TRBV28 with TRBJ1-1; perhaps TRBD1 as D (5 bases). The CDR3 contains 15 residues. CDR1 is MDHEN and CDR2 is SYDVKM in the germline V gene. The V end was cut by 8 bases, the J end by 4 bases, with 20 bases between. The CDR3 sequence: CASYPSKIGGTEAFF. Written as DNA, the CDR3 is TGTGCCAGCTACCCCTCAAAAATCGGGGGCACTGAAGCTTTCTTT.

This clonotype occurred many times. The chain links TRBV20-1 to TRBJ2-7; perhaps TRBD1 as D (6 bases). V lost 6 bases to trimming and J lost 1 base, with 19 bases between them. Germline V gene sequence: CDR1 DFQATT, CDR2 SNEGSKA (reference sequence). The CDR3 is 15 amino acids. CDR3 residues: CSAPKWVQGSYEQYF. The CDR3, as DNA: TGCAGTGCCCCCAAATGGGTACAGGGATCCTACGAGCAGTACTTC.

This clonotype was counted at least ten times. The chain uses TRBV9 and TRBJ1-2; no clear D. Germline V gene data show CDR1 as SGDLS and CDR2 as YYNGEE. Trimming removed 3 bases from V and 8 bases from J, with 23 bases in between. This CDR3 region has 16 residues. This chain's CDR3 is CASSAGSRGGTTGYTF. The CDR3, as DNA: TGTGCCAGCAGCGCCGGCTCACGAGGTGGTACAACAGGCTACACCTTC.